These 3 T cell receptor beta chains were sequenced from one sample in a study of cytomegalovirus exposure and HLA in healthy donors. With 60 Vbeta and 13 Jbeta primers, the PCR was carried out. Assay: immunoSEQ multiplex PCR; the TCRdb copy retains only in-frame clones and omits some. The repertoire consists of approximately 130,000 clones, with roughly 70% occurring once and the leading ten covering around 4.2%. Sequenced input: PBMCs. The source is a man between 50 and 59 years old in good health and CMV-seropositive.

On this clone itself: A junction end diverges from the germline sequence, so it may reflect a read error. The chain joins TRBV7-9 to TRBJ2-3; 7 bases align to TRBD2. CDR3 size: 12 residues. CDR1 is SEHNR and CDR2 is FQNEAQ in the germline V gene (reference sequence). CDR3 coding DNA: TGTTCCAGCAGCTCGGGGCTAGCGGAGCAGTATTTT. Translation gives CSSSSGLAEQYF.

This clone was seen more than once but under ten times. V is TRBV5-1 and J is TRBJ2-1; 11 nucleotides align to TRBD2. The CDR3 length is 15 residues. CDR1 and CDR2 (germline): SGHRS, YFSETQ. J lost 0 bases, V lost 5 bases, and 1 base had no gene match. CDR3 sequence: CASRLAGASYNEQFF. CDR3 DNA sequence: TGCGCCAGCAGACTAGCGGGAGCCTCCTACAATGAGCAGTTCTTC.

This clone was observed a single time. The V call is TRBV7-6, the J call TRBJ2-3; TRBD1 agrees at 8 bases. Germline V gene sequence: CDR1 SGHVS, CDR2 FNYEAQ. J was trimmed by 2 bases and V by 6 bases; bases with no gene match: 7. This CDR3 comprises 15 residues. CDR3 region: CASSLGQVNTDTQYF. The DNA of the CDR3 is TGTGCCAGCAGTTTGGGACAGGTTAACACAGATACGCAGTATTTT. The full variable domain, with the rest looked up from reference TRBV7-6 and TRBJ2-3, is GAGVSQSPRYKVTKRGQDVALRCDPISGHVSLYWYRQALGQGPEFLTYFNYEAQQDKSGLPNDRFSAERPEGSISTLTIQRTEQRDSAMYRCASSLGQVNTDTQYFGPGTRLTVL.